Following are 4 T cell receptor beta chains from one sample sequenced in a study of blood T cell repertoires in COVID-19. Data came from immunoSEQ multiplex PCR; TCRdb stores just in-frame clones and leaves some out. This sample has around 90,000 clones, with around 90% found just once. The sample consisted of peripheral blood. Source of these receptors: a male donor with acute or convalescent COVID-19.

CDR3 region: CASSVEGGPSYEQYF. In nucleotides, the CDR3 is TGTGCCAGCAGCGTAGAGGGGGGGCCTTCCTACGAGCAGTACTTC. This chain joins TRBV9 and TRBJ2-7; possibly TRBD2 for D (7 bases). The germline gives CDR1 SGDLS, CDR2 YYNGEE. The CDR3 extends over 15 amino acids. V gave up 0 bases and J gave up 1 base, with 11 bases separating them.

This chain joins TRBV30 and TRBJ2-7, with D perhaps TRBD1 (6 bases). Germline V gives CDR1 GTSNPN, CDR2 SVGIG (reference sequence). The V end lost 3 bases, the J end lost 7 bases, and 16 bases lay between the germline ends. The CDR3 is made up of 13 amino acids. The CDR3, as DNA: TGTGCCTGGAGATTAACAGGGTTGGGGGAGCAGTACTTC. This sequence encodes CAWRLTGLGEQYF.

The chain uses TRBV12-3 or TRBV12-4 and TRBJ2-3; D may be TRBD2 (5 bases). There are 13 residues in the CDR3. The ends were cut back, 8 bases at V and 1 base at J, with 10 bases in the middle. In DNA form, the CDR3 reads TGTGCCAGCCAGCGGTCCGGCACAGATACGCAGTATTTT. This gives the protein CASQRSGTDTQYF.

This rearrangement joins TRBV5-6 to TRBJ1-3; 9 nucleotides align to TRBD1. The germline V gene encodes CDR1 SGHDT and CDR2 YYEEEE. Trimming cost V 0 bases and J 3 bases; bases outside gene matches: 4. There are 16 residues in the CDR3. CDR3: CASSLVGTGFGNTIYF. The DNA of the CDR3 is TGTGCCAGCAGCTTGGTTGGGACAGGGTTTGGAAACACCATATATTTT.